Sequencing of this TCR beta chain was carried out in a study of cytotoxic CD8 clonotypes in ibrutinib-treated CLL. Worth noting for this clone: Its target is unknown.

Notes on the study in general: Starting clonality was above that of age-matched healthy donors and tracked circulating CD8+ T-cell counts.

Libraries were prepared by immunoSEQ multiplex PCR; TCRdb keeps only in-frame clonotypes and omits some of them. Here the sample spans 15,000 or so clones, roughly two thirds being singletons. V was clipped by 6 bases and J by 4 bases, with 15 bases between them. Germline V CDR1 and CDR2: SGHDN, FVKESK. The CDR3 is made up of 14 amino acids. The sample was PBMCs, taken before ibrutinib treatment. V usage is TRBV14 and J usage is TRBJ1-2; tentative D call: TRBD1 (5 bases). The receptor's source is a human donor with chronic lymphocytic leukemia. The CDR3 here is CASSPGRRPYGYTF. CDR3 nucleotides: TGTGCCAGCAGTCCGGGACGGAGGCCCTATGGCTACACCTTC.